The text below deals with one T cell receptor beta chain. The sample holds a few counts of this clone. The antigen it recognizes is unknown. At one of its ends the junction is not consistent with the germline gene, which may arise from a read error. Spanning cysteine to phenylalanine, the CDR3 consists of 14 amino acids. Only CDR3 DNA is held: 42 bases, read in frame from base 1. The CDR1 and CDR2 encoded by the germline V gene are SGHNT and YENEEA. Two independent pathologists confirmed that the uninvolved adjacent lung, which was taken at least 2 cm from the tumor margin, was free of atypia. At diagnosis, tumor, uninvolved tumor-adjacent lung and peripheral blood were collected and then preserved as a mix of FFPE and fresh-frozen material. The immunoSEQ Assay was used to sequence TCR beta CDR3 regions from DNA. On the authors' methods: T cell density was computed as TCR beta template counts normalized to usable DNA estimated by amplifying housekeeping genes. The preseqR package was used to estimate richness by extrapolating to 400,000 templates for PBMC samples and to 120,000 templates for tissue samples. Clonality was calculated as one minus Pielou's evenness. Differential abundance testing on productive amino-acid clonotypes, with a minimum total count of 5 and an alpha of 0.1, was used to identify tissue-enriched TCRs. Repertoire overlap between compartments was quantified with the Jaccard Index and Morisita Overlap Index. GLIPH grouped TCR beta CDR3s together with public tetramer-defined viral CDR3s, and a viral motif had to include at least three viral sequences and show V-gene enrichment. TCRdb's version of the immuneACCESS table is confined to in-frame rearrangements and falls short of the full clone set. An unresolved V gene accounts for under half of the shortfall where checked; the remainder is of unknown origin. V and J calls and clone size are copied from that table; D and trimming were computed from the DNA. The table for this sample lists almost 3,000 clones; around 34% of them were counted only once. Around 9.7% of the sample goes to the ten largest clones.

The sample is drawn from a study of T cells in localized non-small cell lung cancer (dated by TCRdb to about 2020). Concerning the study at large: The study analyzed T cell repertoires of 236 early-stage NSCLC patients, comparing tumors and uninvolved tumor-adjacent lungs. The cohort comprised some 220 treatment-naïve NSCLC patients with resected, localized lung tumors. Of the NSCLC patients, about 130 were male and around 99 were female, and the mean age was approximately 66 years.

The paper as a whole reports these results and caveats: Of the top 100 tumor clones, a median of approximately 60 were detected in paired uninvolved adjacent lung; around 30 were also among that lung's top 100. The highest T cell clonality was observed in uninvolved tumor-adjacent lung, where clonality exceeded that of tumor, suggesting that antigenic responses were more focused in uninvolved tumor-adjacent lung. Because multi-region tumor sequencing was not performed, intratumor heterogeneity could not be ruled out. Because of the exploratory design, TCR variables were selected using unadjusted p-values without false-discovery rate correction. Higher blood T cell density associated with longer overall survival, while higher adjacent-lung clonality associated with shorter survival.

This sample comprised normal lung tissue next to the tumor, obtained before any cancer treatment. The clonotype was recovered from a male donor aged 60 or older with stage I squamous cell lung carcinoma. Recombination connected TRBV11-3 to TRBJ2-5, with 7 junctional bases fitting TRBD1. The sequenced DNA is TGTGCTAGCAGCTTAGGGACGGCAGGGGGGACCCAGTACTTC. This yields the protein CASSLGTAGGTQYF.